The 17 T cell receptor beta chains given below trace back to one sample, sequenced in a study of blood T cell repertoires in COVID-19. Profiled with immunoSEQ multiplex PCR; TCRdb holds only in-frame clones, not every one. The sample has more than 55,000 clones, roughly 86% seen once. Sequencing was done on a sample of peripheral blood. Receptor source: a man in his 60s with active or convalescent COVID-19.

This chain joins TRBV24-1 and TRBJ2-3; TRBD2 matches at 10 bases. Germline lookup yields CDR1 KGHDR and CDR2 SFDVKD. The V segment lost 7 bases and the J segment 4 bases; nucleotides outside the gene matches: 4. The CDR3 runs to 14 residues. The CDR3: CATRASGSSDTQYF. In nucleotides, the CDR3 is TGTGCCACCAGAGCTAGCGGGAGTTCAGATACGCAGTATTTT.

V and J are TRBV19 and TRBJ2-3; 8 bases match TRBD2. The CDR3 runs 16 residues. Germline CDR1 and CDR2: LNHDA and SQIVND (reference sequence). V was pared by 7 bases and J by 5 bases, with 14 bases of the junction left unmatched. Here the CDR3 DNA reads TGTGCCAGTACGTACGGGTCCGGGAGGGCCGTAGATACGCAGTATTTT. It codes for CASTYGSGRAVDTQYF.

The V gene is TRBV28, the J gene TRBJ1-3; D ambiguous. V lost 6 bases, J lost 0 bases, and 9 bases lay in between. The CDR3 has 14 residues. CDR1 is MDHEN and CDR2 is SYDVKM in the germline V gene. This chain's CDR3 is CASRLQVSGNTIYF. CDR3 nucleotide sequence: TGTGCCAGCAGACTCCAGGTCTCTGGAAACACCATATATTTT. Variable domain in full (rest from reference TRBV28 and TRBJ1-3): DVKVTQSSRYLVKRTGEKVFLECVQDMDHENMFWYRQDPGLGLRLIYFSYDVKMKEKGDIPEGYSVSREKKERFSLILESASTNQTSMYLCASRLQVSGNTIYFGEGSWLTVV.

This rearrangement joins TRBV2 to TRBJ2-7, with TRBD1 matching over 8 bases. V lost 6 bases and J lost 3; bases outside the gene matches: 7. The CDR3 is 14 residues long. CDR1 SNHLY and CDR2 FYNNEI come from the germline V gene. The CDR3 region is CASRVRGQGYEQYF. The DNA for the CDR3 is TGTGCCAGCAGAGTTCGTGGACAGGGCTACGAGCAGTACTTC. Complete variable domain (other parts from reference TRBV2 and TRBJ2-7): EPEVTQTPSHQVTQMGQEVILRCVPISNHLYFYWYRQILGQKVEFLVSFYNNEISEKSEIFDDQFSVERPDGSNFTLKIRSTKLEDSAMYFCASRVRGQGYEQYFGPGTRLTVT.

The rearrangement uses TRBV29-1 and TRBJ1-2, with D tentatively TRBD1 (6 bases). From germline, CDR1 is SQVTM and CDR2 ANQGSEA. Trimming took 6 bases from V and 1 from J, leaving 18 bases between them. The CDR3 consists of 15 residues. CDR3 nucleotides: TGCAGCGTGGGGGCGAATAGTATAAGTAACTATGGCTACACCTTC. Translating gives CSVGANSISNYGYTF.

The DNA for the CDR3 is TGTGCCAGCAGCGCTAAGTCTAGCGGGGGAACCTACGAGCAGTACTTC. This sequence encodes CASSAKSSGGTYEQYF. This sequence joins TRBV7-2 and TRBJ2-7; 10 bases fit TRBD2. J lost 2 bases, V lost 5 bases, and 9 bases had no gene match. In germline, CDR1 is SGHTA, CDR2 FQGNSA. This CDR3 has 16 residues.

The sample holds a few counts of this clone. This rearrangement joins TRBV30 to TRBJ1-3, with D uncertain. Between the trimmed V and J ends, which lost 7 bases and 0 bases, there was a span of 10 bases. Germline V CDR1 and CDR2: GTSNPN, SVGIG (reference sequence). The length of the CDR3 is 13 residues. This chain's CDR3 is CASPLSSGNTIYF. As DNA, the CDR3 is TGTGCCTCCCCTCTGAGCTCTGGAAACACCATATATTTT.

This clone was observed a few times. The CDR3 coding sequence is TGTGCCAGCAGACTAGCGGGTCCCACAGATACGCAGTATTTT. Translating gives CASRLAGPTDTQYF. The chain is built from TRBV6-5 and TRBJ2-3; 9 nucleotides align to TRBD2. This CDR3 has 14 residues. The V segment lost 6 bases and the J segment 2 bases; nucleotides outside the gene matches: 3. Germline-derived CDR1 and CDR2 are MNHEY and SVGAGI.

The chain has TRBV19 and TRBJ2-7; TRBD2 might be the D (5 bases). V lost 5 bases to trimming and J lost 6 bases, with 11 bases between them. CDR3 length: 12 amino acids. Germline V gene data show CDR1 as LNHDA and CDR2 as SQIVND (reference sequence). CDR3 nucleotide sequence: TGTGCCAGTAGTGGTCTGGGGAGCGAGCAGTACTTC. Its translation is CASSGLGSEQYF.

The rearrangement uses TRBV5-4 and TRBJ2-6; 13 bases fit TRBD2. With 4 bases clipped from V and 4 bases from J, the junction kept 11 bases outside the gene matches. The length of the CDR3 is 19 residues. In germline, CDR1 is SGHNT, CDR2 YYREEE (reference sequence). The CDR3 protein is CASSPALTSGGIGANVLTF. CDR3 DNA: TGTGCCAGCAGCCCGGCCTTGACTAGCGGGGGGATCGGGGCCAACGTCCTGACTTTC. The full variable domain, in which reference TRBV5-4 and TRBJ2-6 provide the parts outside the CDR3, is ETGVTQSPTHLIKTRGQQVTLRCSSQSGHNTVSWYQQALGQGPQFIFQYYREEENGRGNFPPRFSGLQFPNYSSELNVNALELDDSALYLCASSPALTSGGIGANVLTFGAGSRLTVL.

The chain combines TRBV5-5 with TRBJ2-1; 9 bases fit TRBD2. Germline lookup yields CDR1 SGHKS and CDR2 YYEKEE (reference sequence). The CDR3 spans 17 residues. The ends lost 6 bases at V and 0 bases at J; junction bases unmatched: 10. The CDR3 sequence: CASISLGAGGSYNEQFF. The CDR3 bases are TGTGCCAGCATCTCATTAGGAGCGGGGGGCTCCTACAATGAGCAGTTCTTC.

The rearrangement links TRBV10-3 to TRBJ1-3, with a tentative D call TRBD1 (6 bases). Looked up from germline, CDR1 is ENHRY and CDR2 is SYGVKD. The CDR3 is made up of 14 amino acids. V lost 5 bases and J lost 0, with 8 bases in between. DNA of the CDR3: TGTGCCATCAGTCAGGACAGCTCTGGAAACACCATATATTTT. Residues: CAISQDSSGNTIYF.

J is TRBJ1-2 and V is TRBV11-2, with TRBD1 identical over 8 bases. Looked up from germline, CDR1 is SGHAT and CDR2 is FQNNGV. With V trimmed by 5 bases and J by 5 bases, 10 bases remained unmatched. The CDR3 is made up of 15 amino acids. As DNA, the CDR3 is TGTGCCAGCAGCGCCCGGACAGGGCCAGTTTATGGCTACACCTTC. It specifies CASSARTGPVYGYTF.

The chain is built from TRBV24-1 and TRBJ2-3, with D perhaps matching TRBD2 (5 bases). The ends were cut back, 5 bases at V and 0 bases at J, with 11 bases in the middle. Germline assignment: CDR1 KGHDR and CDR2 SFDVKD. The CDR3 spans 15 residues. CDR3 amino acids: CATSARGISTDTQYF. The CDR3 nucleotides are TGTGCCACCAGTGCCCGAGGGATTAGCACAGATACGCAGTATTTT.

The chain is built from TRBV5-1 and TRBJ1-2; D is unclear. CDR3 size: 15 residues. Germline V gives CDR1 SGHRS, CDR2 YFSETQ. V lost 0 bases and J lost 7, with 16 bases in between. CDR3 loop: CASSLAGEGLGGYTF. As DNA, the CDR3 is TGCGCCAGCAGCTTGGCCGGTGAGGGTTTGGGTGGCTACACCTTC.

The genes are TRBV30 and TRBJ2-2; D gene unclear. This CDR3 has 15 amino acids. Germline CDR1 reads GTSNPN; CDR2 reads SVGIG (reference sequence). Between the trimmed V and J ends, which lost 3 bases and 1 base, there was a span of 12 bases. The chain's CDR3 is CAWSPPDRNTGELFF. The DNA of the CDR3 is TGTGCCTGGAGCCCACCAGATCGGAACACCGGGGAGCTGTTTTTT. The full variable domain, in which reference TRBV30 and TRBJ2-2 provide the parts outside the CDR3, is SQTIHQWPATLVQPVGSPLSLECTVEGTSNPNLYWYRQAAGRGLQLLFYSVGIGQISSEVPQNLSASRPQDRQFILSSKKLLLSDSGFYLCAWSPPDRNTGELFFGEGSRLTVL.

This sequence joins TRBV7-3 and TRBJ2-1; 7 positions match TRBD1. Germline lookup yields CDR1 SGHTA and CDR2 FQGTGA. This CDR3 comprises 14 residues. Losses at the gene ends were 3 bases for V and 5 bases for J; bases not matched to a gene: 4. The CDR3 region has the DNA TGTGCCAGCAGCTTGACGACAGGGAACAATGAGCAGTTCTTC. Its translation is CASSLTTGNNEQFF.